The source of this TCR beta chain is a study of blood T cell repertoires in COVID-19. Across the whole study: Acute and convalescent COVID-19 samples came from the United States, Italy and Spain. PBMCs, B-cell-depleted T cells, or T cells provided the cDNA or gDNA that made up the material.

V lost 2 bases to trimming and J lost 2 bases, with 12 bases between them. Germline CDR1 is MNHEY and CDR2 is SVGAGI. The CDR3 is made up of 15 amino acids. Authors' processing steps: Using reference gene primer amplification, nucleated cell counts were estimated. TCRdb keeps only in-frame clones here, not all; method: immunoSEQ multiplex PCR. V and J calls plus clone size are reproduced from that table; the DNA served to infer D and trimming. The table includes some 79,000 clones, roughly 89% detected once. The sequenced sample was peripheral blood. The chain recombines TRBV6-5 with TRBJ1-1; D is uncertain. The TCR was taken from an older man with active or convalescent COVID-19. The CDR3 sequence: CASSYDYRLNTEAFF. Here the CDR3 DNA reads TGTGCCAGCAGTTACGACTACAGACTTAACACTGAAGCTTTCTTT.